These 7 T cell receptor beta chains came from one sample sequenced in a study of blood T cells in healthy people across ages. The second PCR ran roughly 6 to 12 cycles with a sample-barcoded 5' primer and J-beta primers. TCRdb called the 5' RACE reads again in MiXCR, with one record for every CDR3 protein. The sample holds 1.8 million or so distinct CDR3 sequences, around 42% seen once. The material sequenced was blood. The receptors were gathered from a human donor in good health.

Comments on this clonotype: One junction end disagrees with the germline gene, perhaps due to a read error. The chain carries TRBV6-2 or TRBV6-3 and TRBJ2-5; the D call may be TRBD1 or TRBD2 (6 bases each). This CDR3 is built from 15 residues. Germline CDR1 reads MNHEY; CDR2 reads SVGEGT. The CDR3 sequence: CAGSYLDRRGETQYF. In DNA form, the CDR3 reads TGTGCCGGCAGTTACCTAGACAGGAGGGGAGAGACCCAGTACTTC.

The gene calls are TRBV4-3 and TRBJ1-1, with D tentatively TRBD1 (6 bases). The CDR3 has 12 amino acids. From germline, CDR1 is LGHNA and CDR2 YSLEER. Trimming cost V 2 bases and J 11 bases, with 12 bases left between them. CDR3 sequence reads: CASSQRGVGAFF. The CDR3, as DNA: TGCGCCAGCAGCCAAAGGGGGGTGGGCGCTTTCTTT.

This clonotype was seen a few times. The chain joins TRBV6-2 or TRBV6-3 to TRBJ2-1; 7 positions match TRBD1. The germline gives CDR1 MNHEY, CDR2 SVGEGT. This CDR3 has 12 amino acids. V dropped 5 bases and J dropped 10; count of bases not matched to a gene: 5. The CDR3 bases are TGTGCCAGCAGTCACGGGACAGACGAGCAGTTCTTC. This translates into CASSHGTDEQFF.

A note on this clonotype: A read error may produce the germline difference seen at one junction end. The chain recombines TRBV7-9 with TRBJ2-5; the D gene is possibly TRBD2 (6 bases). The J call may be mistaken, given a closer DNA end match to TRBJ2-7. In germline, CDR1 is SEHNR, CDR2 FQNEAQ (reference sequence). The CDR3 is 15 amino acids. CDR3 coding DNA: TGTGCCGGCAGCTCCTCCGGAGGGCCCAGCTACGAGCAGTACTTC. Encoded protein: CAGSSSGGPSYEQYF.

This clonotype was seen more than once but under ten times. This chain connects TRBV7-2 to TRBJ1-2; no firm D call. Germline V gives CDR1 SGHTA, CDR2 FQGNSA. Trimming shortened V by 1 base and J by 7 bases, and 22 bases separated the two germline ends. The CDR3 has 17 amino acids. The CDR3 region is CASSLVGSFLSFGGYTF. CDR3 bases: TGTGCCAGCAGCTTAGTCGGATCTTTCCTATCCTTTGGTGGCTACACCTTC.

This clonotype has only a few counts. The V and J genes are TRBV10-3 and TRBJ2-7, with D possibly called TRBD1 or TRBD2 (5 bases each). The CDR3 has 14 residues. Trimming cost V 7 bases and J 1 base, with 14 bases left between them. Germline CDR1 ENHRY, CDR2 SYGVKD. The CDR3 DNA reads TGTGCCATCAACCCCGGGACGGATTCCTACGAGCAGTACTTC. It encodes CAINPGTDSYEQYF.

The count of this clonotype is one. The chain employs TRBV29-1 and TRBJ2-1; TRBD2 might be the D (6 bases). Germline-derived CDR1 and CDR2 are SQVTM and ANQGSEA. The CDR3 runs 16 residues. V was cut by 4 bases and J by 0 bases, with 16 bases left in between. In nucleotides, the CDR3 is TGCAGCGTTGTTGGCGGGGAAATTCGCTCCTACAATGAGCAGTTCTTC. Residues: CSVVGGEIRSYNEQFF.